Shown below are 21 T cell receptor beta chains from a single sample sequenced in a study of OX40 agonist ivuxolimab in advanced cancers. Profiled with immunoSEQ multiplex PCR; TCRdb holds only in-frame clones, not every one. The sample has about 68,000 clones; 83% are singletons. The material was CD4+ or CD8+ T cells sorted from blood, obtained in a trial of the OX40 agonist ivuxolimab. Receptors originate from an adult with an advanced solid tumor such as melanoma, head and neck, liver or kidney cancer.

This clone was seen just once. This chain joins TRBV25-1 and TRBJ2-7; no definite D call. Trimming removed 3 bases at V and 12 bases at J, with 15 bases between. CDR3 length: 12 residues. Germline V gene sequence: CDR1 MGHDK, CDR2 SYGVNS. For the CDR3, the DNA is TGTGCCAGCAGTGACCCTCCTCTCAAGTGGTACTTC. It yields the protein CASSDPPLKWYF.

The chain employs TRBV19 and TRBJ1-6; D is perhaps TRBD1 (6 bases). CDR3 length: 14 residues. Germline assignment: CDR1 LNHDA and CDR2 SQIVND (reference sequence). The V end was cut by 10 bases, the J end by 5 bases, with 15 bases between. The CDR3 DNA sequence: TGTGCCACCGCGGGGGGGGGCAATAATTCACCCCTCCACTTT. Translation gives CATAGGGNNSPLHF. The full variable domain, with the rest looked up from reference TRBV19 and TRBJ1-6, is DGGITQSPKYLFRKEGQNVTLSCEQNLNHDAMYWYRQDPGQGLRLIYYSQIVNDFQKGDIAEGYSVSREKKESFPLTVTSAQKNPTAFYLCATAGGGNNSPLHFGNGTRLTVT.

This sequence joins TRBV6-1 and TRBJ1-2; 8 positions match TRBD1. Germline CDR1 is MNHNS and CDR2 is SASEGT. Unmatched junction bases numbered 5, after V lost 4 bases and J lost 4 bases. CDR3 size: 14 residues. This CDR3 is CASSALTGGYGYTF. The CDR3 DNA reads TGTGCCAGCAGTGCCTTAACAGGGGGCTATGGCTACACCTTC.

This chain uses TRBV18 with TRBJ2-5, with a weak D call TRBD1 (5 bases). CDR1 and CDR2 (germline): KGHSH, LQKENI. The CDR3 totals 16 residues. Deletions cut 2 bases from V and 2 bases from J, with 15 bases between. The CDR3 sequence is CASSPASPTVQETQYF. The CDR3 DNA sequence: TGTGCCAGCTCACCAGCAAGTCCGACAGTACAAGAGACCCAGTACTTC.

V gene TRBV20-1 combines with J gene TRBJ2-1, with D hard to call. Trimming took 4 bases from V and 10 from J, leaving 11 bases between them. Looked up from germline, CDR1 is DFQATT and CDR2 is SNEGSKA (reference sequence). This CDR3 region has 11 residues. The CDR3 DNA follows: TGCAGTGCTATTTTAGTGACCGAGCAGTTCTTC. Amino acid sequence: CSAILVTEQFF.

The chain couples TRBV30 to TRBJ1-1; the match to TRBD1 covers 8 bases. V dropped 3 bases and J dropped 3; count of bases not matched to a gene: 6. CDR3 length equals 14 residues. Germline V gene data show CDR1 as GTSNPN and CDR2 as SVGIG (reference sequence). The DNA for the CDR3 is TGTGCCTGGAGCCCAGGGGGCATGTACACTGAAGCTTTCTTT. Its translation is CAWSPGGMYTEAFF.

The chain joins TRBV14 to TRBJ2-7; D may be TRBD1 or TRBD2 (5 bases each). V was trimmed by 3 bases and J by 8 bases, leaving 8 bases between them. Germline assignment: CDR1 SGHDN and CDR2 FVKESK. The CDR3 contains 11 residues. CDR3 in DNA: TGTGCCAGCAGCCAGGGACCCCAGCAGTACTTC. This codes for CASSQGPQQYF.

The chain carries TRBV14 and TRBJ2-4, with D perhaps matching TRBD1 (7 bases). The CDR3 is 18 residues long. Trimming stripped 3 bases from V and 0 bases from J, with 18 bases between. The germline V gene has CDR1 SGHDN and CDR2 FVKESK. The CDR3 coding sequence is TGTGCCAGCAGCCACGCGGGACAGTTGAGGGGAGCCAAAAACATTCAGTACTTC. Amino acids: CASSHAGQLRGAKNIQYF. Filled out from reference TRBV14 and TRBJ2-4, the complete variable domain reads EAGVTQFPSHSVIEKGQTVTLRCDPISGHDNLYWYRRVMGKEIKFLLHFVKESKQDESGMPNNRFLAERTGGTYSTLKVQPAELEDSGVYFCASSHAGQLRGAKNIQYFGAGTRLSVL.

This rearrangement joins TRBV18 to TRBJ1-2, with D perhaps TRBD1 (6 bases). CDR1 is KGHSH, CDR2 LQKENI, per germline. There are 16 residues in the CDR3. V dropped 0 bases and J dropped 3 bases, with 14 bases sitting between them. This CDR3 is CASSPPGTSSYYGYTF. In DNA, the CDR3 is TGTGCCAGCTCACCACCGGGGACAAGTTCCTACTATGGCTACACCTTC.

The CDR3 protein is CASSQEVITGINYGYTF. CDR3 nucleotide sequence: TGCGCCAGCAGCCAAGAAGTCATAACCGGGATAAACTATGGCTACACCTTC. The chain links TRBV4-1 to TRBJ1-2; D remains unclear. Germline assignment: CDR1 MGHRA and CDR2 YSYEKL. The CDR3 runs 17 residues. V lost 0 bases to trimming and J lost 2 bases, with 16 bases between them.

In this sample, this clone turned up a few times. The chain joins TRBV4-1 to TRBJ2-6; D possibly uses TRBD1 or TRBD2 (6 bases each). There are 19 residues in the CDR3. Germline CDR1 reads MGHRA; CDR2 reads YSYEKL. The V end lost 4 bases, the J end lost 4 bases, and 23 bases lay between the germline ends. CDR3 in amino acids: CASSPDRTGTLSGANVLTF. In nucleotides, the CDR3 is TGCGCCAGCAGCCCCGATCGAACAGGGACTCTATCGGGGGCCAACGTCCTGACTTTC.

This clone is judged medium-sized. The genes are TRBV27 and TRBJ1-2; a weak D match, TRBD1 (6 bases). Germline values: CDR1 MNHEY, CDR2 SMNVEV (reference sequence). V was trimmed by 4 bases and J by 8 bases, leaving 17 bases between them. CDR3 length: 14 residues. CDR3 DNA sequence: TGTGCCAGCAGTTCCCACCTACAGGGTTGGGGCTACACCTTC. This translates into CASSSHLQGWGYTF.

V is TRBV7-9 and J is TRBJ2-7; D tentatively fits TRBD1 or TRBD2 (5 bases each). The CDR3 covers 14 residues. Germline loops: CDR1 SEHNR, CDR2 FQNEAQ (reference sequence). The ends were cut back, 3 bases at V and 7 bases at J, with 16 bases in the middle. The CDR3 nucleotides read TGTGCCAGCAGCTTCCCGGGTTTCGAGGGGGAGCAGTACTTC. It yields the protein CASSFPGFEGEQYF.

This chain links TRBV19 with TRBJ2-3, with D unresolved. Germline V gene data show CDR1 as LNHDA and CDR2 as SQIVND (reference sequence). This CDR3 has 13 residues. Between the trimmed V and J ends, which lost 2 bases and 10 bases, there was a span of 13 bases. CDR3 DNA: TGTGCCAGTAGTATACCGGCAGAAACCCCGCAGTATTTT. Encoded protein: CASSIPAETPQYF.

The chain links TRBV21-1 to TRBJ2-2; the table's D gene call, TRBD2, was not cross checked with the DNA. TRBV21-1 is given as a pseudogene. This CDR3 spans 18 amino acids. CDR3 sequence reads: CASSNTDLGGIDTGELFF. The CDR3 region has the DNA TGTGCCAGCAGCAATACTGACCTGGGGGGGATCGACACCGGGGAGCTGTTTTTT.

This chain links TRBV5-1 with TRBJ1-1, with a tentative D call TRBD1 (5 bases). The germline CDR1 and CDR2 sequences are SGHRS and YFSETQ. V was cut by 0 bases and J by 7 bases, with 16 bases left in between. The CDR3 extends over 15 amino acids. CDR3 in amino acids: CASSLALGETSEAFF. The CDR3 bases are TGCGCCAGCAGCTTGGCTTTAGGGGAGACAAGTGAAGCTTTCTTT.

This chain links TRBV5-5 with TRBJ2-5; D call uncertain. V was shortened by 4 bases and J by 5 bases, with 12 bases between the two germline ends. The CDR3 has 13 amino acids. Germline loops: CDR1 SGHKS, CDR2 YYEKEE (reference sequence). The CDR3, as DNA: TGTGCCAGCAGCCTGCTCGAGGCGGAGACCCAGTACTTC. Encoded protein: CASSLLEAETQYF.

This clone came up once. The chain recombines TRBV29-1 with TRBJ1-5; TRBD1 matches at 10 bases. The CDR3 consists of 13 residues. In germline, CDR1 is SQVTM, CDR2 ANQGSEA. Germline trimming cut 7 bases from V and 6 bases from J; bases unmatched to any gene: 6. This CDR3 is CSGGQGGGQPQHF. As DNA, the CDR3 is TGCAGCGGAGGACAGGGGGGCGGTCAGCCCCAGCATTTT.

The sample holds one count of this clone. This chain connects TRBV9 to TRBJ2-7; no reliable D call. From germline, CDR1 is SGDLS and CDR2 YYNGEE. V was cut by 0 bases and J by 6 bases, with 16 bases left in between. CDR3 size: 15 residues. Here the CDR3 reads CASSVGAELLSEQYF. The CDR3 nucleotides are TGTGCCAGCAGCGTAGGGGCAGAGTTACTCTCCGAGCAGTACTTC.

The gene calls are TRBV28 and TRBJ1-3, with D tentatively TRBD1 (6 bases). Per the germline V gene, CDR1 is MDHEN and CDR2 is SYDVKM. V was pared by 5 bases and J by 3 bases, with 11 bases between. The CDR3 is made up of 14 amino acids. The CDR3 loop is CASSVQQGGNTIYF. The CDR3 bases are TGTGCCAGCAGTGTCCAACAGGGTGGAAACACCATATATTTT.

The rearrangement links TRBV7-2 to TRBJ2-5; no reliable D call. CDR1 is SGHTA and CDR2 is FQGNSA in the germline V gene. The CDR3 has 11 residues. The V end lost 5 bases, the J end lost 5 bases, and 6 bases lay between the germline ends. CDR3 region: CASSPLETQYF. The CDR3 nucleotides read TGTGCCAGCAGCCCCCTGGAGACCCAGTACTTC.